The source of this T cell receptor (beta chain) is a study of T cell repertoires in cytomegalovirus infection (dated by TCRdb to the late 2010s). Some background on the complete study: The peptide stimulations were aimed at well-studied HLA-B-restricted epitopes as well as recently identified HLA-C-restricted CMV epitopes, whose presentation resists viral immunomodulation. The HLA type of each donor mattered for the analysis, because public TCR beta signatures pointed to carriage of CMV infection along with the matching HLA type.

What this sample's treatment or condition label stands for: in vitro stimulation with specific CMV peptide epitopes to enrich CMV-specific T cells. With regard to this clonotype: Its binding antigen is unknown. No quality values exist for individual bases; no much larger clone is one base distant.

General findings and caveats noted by the study authors: The ex vivo response was dominated by HLA-C-restricted CMV-specific TCR beta clonotypes, and the single most frequent clonotype in two of eight donors was supplied by these HLA-C-restricted clonotypes. In both this cohort and an independent cohort of some 370 donors, the cumulative frequency of public TCR beta family members distinguished carriers of CMV infection plus the relevant HLA type.

Sequencing instrument: Illumina HiSeq 1500. TCRdb handled the public reads itself, with Q25 trimming in fastp and clone calling in MiXCR, and kept productive beta chains. All rows with the same CDR3 protein become a single entry with the most common DNA and genes. Present in this sample are around 900,000 distinct CDR3 sequences, roughly 30% of which were seen just once. Jointly, the top ten make up roughly 13% of the sample. CDR1 is given as LNHNV and CDR2 as YYDKDF, both from the germline V gene (reference sequence). V drops 4 bases and J drops 1 base, leaving 7 bases in between. From cysteine to phenylalanine, the CDR3 is 13 amino acids long. The only DNA kept is the CDR3, 39 bases in frame from the first base.

The sequences come from cultured CD8+ T cells from PBMCs, collected from culture after CMV antigen stimulation. The origin of this receptor is a human donor in good health (CMV status not recorded). Some clones in this sample may be carry-over from other donors' samples. The chain is assembled from TRBV15 and TRBJ2-5; too little of a D gene remains to name it. In nucleotides, the sequence is TGTGCCACCAGCAAGGGTATCCAAGAGACCCAGTACTTC. It codes for CATSKGIQETQYF.